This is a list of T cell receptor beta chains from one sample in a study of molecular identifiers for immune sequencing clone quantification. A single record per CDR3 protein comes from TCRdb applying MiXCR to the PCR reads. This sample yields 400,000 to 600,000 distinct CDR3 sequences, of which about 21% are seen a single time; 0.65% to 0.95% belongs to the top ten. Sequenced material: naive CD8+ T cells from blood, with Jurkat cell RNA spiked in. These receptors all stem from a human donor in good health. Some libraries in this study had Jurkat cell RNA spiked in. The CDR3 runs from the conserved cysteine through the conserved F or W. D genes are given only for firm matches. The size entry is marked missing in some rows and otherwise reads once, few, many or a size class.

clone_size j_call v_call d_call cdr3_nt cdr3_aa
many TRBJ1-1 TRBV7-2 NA TGTGCCAGCAGCTACCCATCAGGGGCTGAAGCTTTCTTT CASSYPSGAEAFF
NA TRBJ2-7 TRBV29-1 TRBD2 TGCAGCGTCGAGGTTGGGACTAGTGTCCCCTACGAGCAGTACTTC CSVEVGTSVPYEQYF
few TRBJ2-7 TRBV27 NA TGTGCCAGCAGTTTGACGGGAGTAAACTCCTACGAGCAGTACTTC CASSLTGVNSYEQYF
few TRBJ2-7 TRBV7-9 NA TGTGCCAGCAGCTATAGTGAAACGGGGGTGACCTACGAGCAGTACTTC CASSYSETGVTYEQYF
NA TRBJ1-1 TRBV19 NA TGTGCCAGTAGTACACTTTACGGGGGTCTCGGCAGCCATAAAATGAACACTGAAGCTTTCTTT CASSTLYGGLGSHKMNTEAFF
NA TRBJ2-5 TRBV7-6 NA TGTACCAGCAGTTTTGAAATGCGACCGATGGAGACCCAGTACTTC CTSSFEMRPMETQYF
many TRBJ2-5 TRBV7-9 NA TGTGCCAGCAGCTTAGTGATCGAGACCCAGTACTTC CASSLVIETQYF
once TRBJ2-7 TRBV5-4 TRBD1 TGTGCCAGCAGGCGGGCAGGGGGCGACCCCTACGAGCAGTACTTC CASRRAGGDPYEQYF
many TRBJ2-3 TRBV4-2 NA TGTGCCAGCAGCCAACACCGCCTGGGGCCTAGCACAGATACGCAGTATTTT CASSQHRLGPSTDTQYF
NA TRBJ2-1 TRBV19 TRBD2 TGTGCCAGTAGAGTACCAAGCGGGACCTACAATGAGCAGTTCTTC CASRVPSGTYNEQFF
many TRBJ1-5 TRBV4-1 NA TGCGCCAGCAGCCAAGGATGGGGGAATCAGCCCCAGCATTTT CASSQGWGNQPQHF
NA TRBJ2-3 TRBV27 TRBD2 TGTGCCAGCAGTTTAGCGGGACTAGCGGGTCTCACAGATACGCAGTATTTT CASSLAGLAGLTDTQYF
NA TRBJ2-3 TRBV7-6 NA TGTGCCAGCAGCTTAGGGTCAGGAATGCACACAGATACGCAGTATTTT CASSLGSGMHTDTQYF
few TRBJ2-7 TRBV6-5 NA TGTGCCAGCAGCCCGTCCGGACGGGTGGGGTGGTACTTC CASSPSGRVGWYF
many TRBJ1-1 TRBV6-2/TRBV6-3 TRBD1 TGTGCCAGCAGACACAGGGGGCAGGGCGAGGGCACTGAAGCTTTCTTT CASRHRGQGEGTEAFF
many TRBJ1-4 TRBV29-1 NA TGCAGCGCCCCCCATCCCCCATCTAATGAAAAACTGTTTTTT CSAPHPPSNEKLFF
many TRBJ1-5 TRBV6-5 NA TGTGCCAGCAGTTCAGCTCCAGGGACTAGCAATCAGCCCCAGCATTTT CASSSAPGTSNQPQHF
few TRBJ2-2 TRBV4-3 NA TGCGCCAGCAGCGAGACAGATGTCACCGGGGAGCTGTTTTTT CASSETDVTGELFF
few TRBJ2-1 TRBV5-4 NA TGTGCCAGCAGCTTGGTATCGCTAGGCCGATACAATGAGCAGTTCTTC CASSLVSLGRYNEQFF
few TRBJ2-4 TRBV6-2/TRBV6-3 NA TGTGCCATCCGACAGCCCCCGGGAAACATTCAGTACTTC CAIRQPPGNIQYF
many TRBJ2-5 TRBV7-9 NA TGTGCCAGCGGTTATTTCGGGACATTAGAAGAGACCCAGTACTTC CASGYFGTLEETQYF
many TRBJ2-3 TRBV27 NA TGTGCCAGCAGTTCAGGATTTTGGGCAGATACGCAGTATTTT CASSSGFWADTQYF
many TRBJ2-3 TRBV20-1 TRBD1 TGCAGTGCTACGATGGGGGACAGGGTGCCAGATACGCAGTATTTT CSATMGDRVPDTQYF
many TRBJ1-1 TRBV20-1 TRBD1 TGCAGTGCTAGAGGCAGGGGGCTTAGGGACAACACTGAAGCTTTCTTT CSARGRGLRDNTEAFF
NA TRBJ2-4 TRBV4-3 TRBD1 TGCGCCAGCAGCCAGACAGGGGTCGAAAACATTCAGTACTTC CASSQTGVENIQYF
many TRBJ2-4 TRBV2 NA TGTGCCAGCAGTGAATTGGCTAGCCAGGACATTCAGTACTTC CASSELASQDIQYF